Listed below are T cell receptor beta chains from one sample, sequenced in a study of T cell changes during pregnancy in multiple sclerosis. Sequenced by immunoSEQ multiplex PCR; TCRdb stores in-frame clones only, minus some. The table shows 59,000 or so clones, with roughly nine tenths occurring only once. Specimen: peripheral blood, collected in the third trimester of pregnancy. All receptors derive from a female donor in good health, enrolled as a control in a pregnancy study. The CDR3 runs from the conserved cysteine through the conserved F or W. D genes are given only for firm matches. A clone size is listed for some rows: how often the clone was seen (once, few, many), or a class if it is expanded.

d_call j_call v_call clone_size cdr3_length cdr3_nt cdr3_aa
NA TRBJ2-7 TRBV28 NA 12 TGTGCCAGCAGTGAAAGCCGATACGAGCAGTACTTC CASSESRYEQYF
NA TRBJ1-1 TRBV19 NA 14 TGTGCCAGTAGCCCTAGAAACAGGGAAGGTGAAGCTTTCTTT CASSPRNREGEAFF
NA TRBJ2-5 TRBV10-3 NA 14 TGTGCCATCAGTGTCGACACGAGTAAAGAGACCCAGTACTTC CAISVDTSKETQYF
NA TRBJ1-1 TRBV18 NA 11 TGTGCCAGCTCACCCCAGGGTGAAGCTTTCTTT CASSPQGEAFF
NA TRBJ1-2 TRBV19 NA 13 TGTGCCAGTAGTATAGATCGTCGAGGGGGCTACACCTTC CASSIDRRGGYTF
NA TRBJ2-1 TRBV2 NA 15 TGTGCCAGCAGTGACTCGGGGCGGGGCCACAATGAGCAGTTCTTC CASSDSGRGHNEQFF
NA TRBJ2-2 TRBV4-1 NA 12 TGCGCCAGCAGCCAAGCTGCCGGGGAGCTGTTTTTT CASSQAAGELFF
TRBD2 TRBJ2-7 TRBV7-2 NA 14 TGTGCCAGCAGCCAAAGCGGGGGGGCCTACGAGCAGTACTTC CASSQSGGAYEQYF
NA TRBJ2-3 TRBV5-6 NA 16 TGTGCCAGCAGCTTGGTTGGCGGGACTAGCACAGATACGCAGTATTTT CASSLVGGTSTDTQYF
NA TRBJ1-1 TRBV28 once 13 TGTGCCAGCAGAGGCGGGGAGGATACTGAAGCTTTCTTT CASRGGEDTEAFF
NA TRBJ2-7 TRBV2 NA 13 TGTGCCAGCAGTGTAAACGGAGCCTACGAGCAGTACTTC CASSVNGAYEQYF
NA TRBJ2-3 TRBV28 NA 13 TGTGCCAGCAGTTGGGGGGGCACAGATACGCAGTATTTT CASSWGGTDTQYF
NA TRBJ2-2 TRBV10-3 NA 14 TGTGCCATTAAGGACAGAGTCAACACCGGGGAGCTGTTTTTT CAIKDRVNTGELFF